This TCR beta chain was sequenced during a study of cytomegalovirus exposure and HLA in healthy donors. V lost 6 bases and J lost 6; bases outside the gene matches: 4. CDR3 length: 13 amino acids. Germline CDR1 reads MNHNS; CDR2 reads SASEGT. Vbeta (60) and Jbeta (13) primers were used in the PCR. Measured with immunoSEQ multiplex PCR; TCRdb has only the in-frame clones, and not every one. The sample lists roughly 120,000 clones; around four fifths were seen once. Study conclusions and caveats: Accurate prediction of most subjects' HLA-A and HLA-B alleles from TCR beta sequences was reported.

For this clone: Antigen specificity is unknown.

The chain joins TRBV6-1 to TRBJ1-4, with 7 bases aligning to TRBD1. This sequence was found in a male donor in good health and CMV-seropositive. Source material: PBMCs. The DNA for the CDR3 is TGTGCCAGCAGCGTTGGACAGGATGAAAAACTGTTTTTT. Residues: CASSVGQDEKLFF.